Each of the 2 T cell receptor beta chains below was sequenced from the same sample in a study of blood T cell repertoires in COVID-19. TCRdb keeps only in-frame clones here, not all; method: immunoSEQ multiplex PCR. Of hundreds of thousands of clones in the sample, around 85% were seen once. The specimen sequenced was PBMCs or T cells enriched from blood (not recorded which). These receptors were taken from a woman between 50 and 59 years old who had recovered from COVID-19.

CDR3 protein: CASRLLGATNEKLFF. The DNA of the CDR3 is TGTGCCAGCAGGTTACTCGGGGCAACTAATGAAAAACTGTTTTTT. V is TRBV6-5 and J is TRBJ1-4; no reliable D call. CDR1 MNHEY and CDR2 SVGAGI come from the germline V gene. The CDR3 loop spans 15 amino acids. V was clipped by 6 bases and J by 0 bases, with 11 bases between them.

The chain joins TRBV27 to TRBJ1-1; TRBD1 matches at 8 bases. The CDR3 is 15 amino acids. CDR1 is MNHEY, CDR2 SMNVEV, per germline (reference sequence). V was clipped by 5 bases and J by 4 bases; unmatched bases: 9. The CDR3: CASSPTGVWFTEAFF. In nucleotides, the CDR3 is TGTGCCAGCAGTCCGACAGGGGTCTGGTTCACTGAAGCTTTCTTT.